The 7 T cell receptor beta chains presented below share a single source sample, sequenced in a study of PD-1 blockade in classical Hodgkin lymphoma. The time point was: newly diagnosed, previously untreated cHL patient sample. Libraries were prepared by immunoSEQ multiplex PCR; TCRdb keeps only in-frame clonotypes and omits some of them. The sample records 17,000 or so clones, about 83% being singletons. The source material was peripheral blood mononuclear cells (PBMCs). These receptors all stem from a human donor with classical Hodgkin lymphoma.

V is TRBV6-1 and J is TRBJ2-1; the D is unclear. The V gene's germline CDR1 is MNHNS and CDR2 SASEGT. V lost 6 bases and J 4 bases, leaving 4 bases between the germline ends. This CDR3 has 11 amino acids. DNA for the CDR3: TGTGCCAGCAGAGCGTACAATGAGCAGTTCTTC. It codes for CASRAYNEQFF.

The chain carries TRBV10-1 and TRBJ2-3; TRBD2 might be the D (6 bases). The V and J ends lost 6 bases and 4 bases respectively, with 35 bases between them. Per the germline V gene, CDR1 is WNHNN and CDR2 is SYGVQD (reference sequence). This CDR3 spans 21 amino acids. The CDR3 loop is CASRGEVESGPRRRGADTQYF. The CDR3 nucleotides read TGCGCCAGCAGGGGGGAAGTGGAGAGCGGTCCTCGGAGGCGGGGCGCAGATACGCAGTATTTT.

CDR3 sequence: CASSVLAGSYEQYF. The CDR3 DNA is TGCGCCAGCAGTGTACTAGCGGGCTCCTACGAGCAGTACTTC. This sequence joins TRBV10-1 and TRBJ2-7; 9 bases line up with TRBD2. From germline, CDR1 is WNHNN and CDR2 SYGVQD (reference sequence). V lost 4 bases to trimming and J lost 0 bases; unmatched junction nucleotides: 1. CDR3 length: 14 residues.

As DNA, the CDR3 is TGCGCCAGCACCCTAACTGACGGCAGGAACACTGAAGCTTTCTTT. It specifies CASTLTDGRNTEAFF. This rearrangement joins TRBV4-1 to TRBJ1-1; no definite D call. Germline V gene sequence: CDR1 MGHRA, CDR2 YSYEKL. V was shortened by 7 bases and J by 1 base, with 16 bases between the two germline ends. The CDR3 is 15 amino acids.

The table lists this clone with a count of one. This rearrangement joins TRBV6-6 to TRBJ2-7; no clear D. Germline V lookup: CDR1 MNHNY, CDR2 SVGAGI (reference sequence). V lost 5 bases, J lost 2 bases, and 4 bases lay in between. There are 11 residues in the CDR3. In DNA form, the CDR3 reads TGTGCCAGCAGTCCCCCCTACGAGCAGTACTTC. It yields the protein CASSPPYEQYF.

This sequence joins TRBV18 and TRBJ2-2; D is undetermined. Germline V gene sequence: CDR1 KGHSH, CDR2 LQKENI. The V end lost 4 bases, the J end lost 5 bases, and 11 bases lay between the germline ends. The CDR3 contains 14 residues. CDR3 bases: TGTGCCAGCTCACTGGCAGGCGCAACCGGGGAGCTGTTTTTT. It codes for CASSLAGATGELFF.

The genes are TRBV7-9 and TRBJ2-5; no clear D gene. Germline values: CDR1 SEHNR, CDR2 FQNEAQ (reference sequence). The CDR3 spans 14 residues. V lost 5 bases and J lost 7, with 17 bases in between. CDR3 nucleotides: TGTGCCAGCAGCCCCGCCGTCGGCTGGGGGACCCAGTACTTC. Its protein is CASSPAVGWGTQYF.